This note documents a single TCR beta chain sequence. The antigen remains unidentified. This specimen comes from a study of beta chain features in type 1 diabetes. Whole-study findings and limits: Among type 1 diabetes patients, VDJ junctions had fewer insertions and more deletions.

The germline CDR1 and CDR2 sequences are SEHNR and FQNEAQ (reference sequence). The CDR3 consists of 17 residues. Trimming shortened V by 6 bases and J by 1 base, and 19 bases separated the two germline ends. Reverse transcription of all isolated RNA meant that expressed TCRB transcripts were sequenced. Here immunoSEQ multiplex PCR was the method, and the copy in TCRdb shows in-frame clones only, minus some. Of around 430,000 clones in the sample, over 25% are singletons; the top ten hold about 0.06%. V is TRBV7-9 and J is TRBJ2-1, with D unresolved. The sequence was collected from a man between 18 and 35 years old in good health. The sample taken for sequencing was naive CD4+ T cells from blood. The CDR3 protein is CASSHRPGVYSYNEQFF. CDR3 nucleotides: TGTGCCAGCAGTCACCGACCCGGCGTATATTCCTACAATGAGCAGTTCTTC.